Following are 9 T cell receptor beta chains from one sample sequenced in a study of blood T cell repertoires in COVID-19. Assay: immunoSEQ multiplex PCR; the TCRdb copy retains only in-frame clones and omits some. The sample includes about 140,000 clones, 80% to 90% of them seen just once. Sequenced material: PBMCs or T cells enriched from blood (not recorded which). All receptors derive from a woman aged 45 to 65 with acute COVID-19.

V gene TRBV4-3 combines with J gene TRBJ2-5; TRBD2 matches 8 bases. Germline assignment: CDR1 LGHNA and CDR2 YSLEER. The CDR3 runs to 17 residues. Trimming at V came to 0 bases and at J to 5 bases, leaving 11 bases not matched to a gene. The CDR3 protein is CASSQDFPAGVGETQYF. The CDR3 region has the DNA TGCGCCAGCAGCCAAGATTTCCCAGCGGGAGTGGGTGAGACCCAGTACTTC.

The table lists this clone with a count of one. The V call is TRBV7-2, the J call TRBJ2-7, with 9 bases aligning to TRBD2. This CDR3 is built from 15 residues. CDR1 is SGHTA and CDR2 is FQGNSA in the germline V gene. The junction had 4 bases not matched to a gene; V was cut back by 0 bases and J by 4 bases. CDR3 amino acids: CASSLASGSMYEQYF. The CDR3 DNA sequence: TGTGCCAGCAGCTTAGCTAGCGGGAGTATGTACGAGCAGTACTTC.

This clone was picked up a small number of times. J is TRBJ1-6 and V is TRBV30; possible D gene TRBD1, 6 bases. V lost 4 bases and J lost 8, with 24 bases in between. Germline V gene lookup returns CDR1 GTSNPN and CDR2 SVGIG (reference sequence). The CDR3 totals 17 residues. The CDR3 is CAWKVGGAPGGHSPLHF. The CDR3 nucleotides are TGTGCCTGGAAGGTAGGGGGTGCACCTGGCGGGCATTCACCCCTCCACTTT. The full variable domain, its missing parts supplied by reference TRBV30 and TRBJ1-6, is SQTIHQWPATLVQPVGSPLSLECTVEGTSNPNLYWYRQAAGRGLQLLFYSVGIGQISSEVPQNLSASRPQDRQFILSSKKLLLSDSGFYLCAWKVGGAPGGHSPLHFGNGTRLTVT.

The rearrangement uses TRBV24-1 and TRBJ1-2; unclear D gene. CDR1 KGHDR and CDR2 SFDVKD come from the germline V gene. V was pared by 2 bases and J by 2 bases, with 5 bases between. The CDR3 is 13 amino acids. The CDR3 spells CATSDSKNYGYTF. CDR3 in DNA: TGTGCCACCAGTGATTCCAAAAACTATGGCTACACCTTC.

This sequence joins TRBV5-5 and TRBJ2-2; 8 bases map to TRBD2. J gave up 4 bases and V 6 bases, and 14 bases lay outside the gene matches. The CDR3 runs 17 residues. CDR1 SGHKS and CDR2 YYEKEE come from the germline V gene (reference sequence). The CDR3 spells CASKAWTGRVGTGELFF. The CDR3, as DNA: TGTGCCAGCAAAGCTTGGACCGGGAGGGTCGGCACCGGGGAGCTGTTTTTT.

The J gene is TRBJ1-3, the V gene TRBV20-1; D gene unclear. CDR1 and CDR2 from the germline V gene are DFQATT and SNEGSKA (reference sequence). The germline V and J ends were trimmed by 3 bases and 4 bases, with 10 bases remaining between them. This CDR3 has 13 residues. The CDR3 protein is CSASRLDGNTIYF. DNA for the CDR3: TGCAGTGCTAGTAGACTCGACGGAAACACCATATATTTT.

The chain links TRBV6-2 or TRBV6-3 to TRBJ1-2, with a weak D call TRBD1 (5 bases). CDR3 length: 14 amino acids. The V gene's germline CDR1 is MNHEY and CDR2 SVGEGT. Between the trimmed V and J ends, which lost 0 bases and 4 bases, there was a span of 9 bases. CDR3 protein: CASSYSWGSYGYTF. CDR3 DNA: TGTGCCAGCAGTTACTCGTGGGGCAGCTATGGCTACACCTTC.

The chain recombines TRBV29-1 with TRBJ2-7; TRBD1 might be the D (6 bases). The CDR3 is made up of 13 amino acids. Trimming pared 4 bases from V and 3 bases from J, leaving 13 bases between. The germline V gene encodes CDR1 SQVTM and CDR2 ANQGSEA. The CDR3 region has the DNA TGCAGCGTTGCTCGGGACACCCACTACGAGCAGTACTTC. As protein: CSVARDTHYEQYF.

The J gene is TRBJ2-7, the V gene TRBV20-1, with 9 bases identical to TRBD2. The germline V gene encodes CDR1 DFQATT and CDR2 SNEGSKA (reference sequence). V gave up 3 bases and J gave up 0 bases; unmatched junction bases: 6. This CDR3 spans 15 amino acids. The CDR3 nucleotides are TGCAGTGCTAGTAGGGTAGCGGGAGCCTCCTACGAGCAGTACTTC. This codes for CSASRVAGASYEQYF.